This T cell receptor (beta chain) stems from a study of blood T cell repertoires in COVID-19. At the level of the study: COVID-19 samples collected from the United States, Italy and Spain covered acute and convalescent phases. T cells, B-cell-depleted T cells, or PBMCs supplied cDNA or gDNA.

Germline V gene data show CDR1 as KGHDR and CDR2 as SFDVKD. V gave up 6 bases and J gave up 9 bases, with 16 bases separating them. There are 13 residues in the CDR3. Original methodology: Using reference gene primer amplification, nucleated cell counts were estimated. Assay used: immunoSEQ multiplex PCR; TCRdb lists only in-frame clones, some missing. The D gene and trimming were derived from the DNA, and the V and J assignments and clone size from that table. Seen here are about 180,000 clones, roughly 87% observed once, and the top ten hold more than 1.5%. The chain recombines TRBV24-1 with TRBJ1-2; weak D call: TRBD1 (5 bases). The TCR was taken from a woman in her fifties or sixties with acute or convalescent COVID-19. Specimen: peripheral blood. CDR3 in DNA: TGTGCCACCAGTTATCCGGGGGACGGAAGCTACACCTTC. Amino acids: CATSYPGDGSYTF.